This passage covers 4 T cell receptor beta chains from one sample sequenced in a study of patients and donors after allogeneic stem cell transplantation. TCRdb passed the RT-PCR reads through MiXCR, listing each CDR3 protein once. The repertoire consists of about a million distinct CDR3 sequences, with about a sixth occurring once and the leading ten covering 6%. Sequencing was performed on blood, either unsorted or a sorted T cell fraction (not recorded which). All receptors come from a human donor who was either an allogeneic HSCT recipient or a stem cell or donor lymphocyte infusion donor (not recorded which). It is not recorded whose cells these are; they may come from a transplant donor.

CDR3 nucleotide sequence: TGTGCCAGCACCCCAGTTGGGGAATTGGGCACTGAAGCTTTCTTT. Protein product: CASTPVGELGTEAFF. This rearrangement joins TRBV7-8 to TRBJ1-1; D gene unclear. This CDR3 region has 15 residues. V lost 7 bases and J 4 bases, leaving 19 bases between the germline ends. Germline V gene lookup returns CDR1 SGHVS and CDR2 FQNEAQ.

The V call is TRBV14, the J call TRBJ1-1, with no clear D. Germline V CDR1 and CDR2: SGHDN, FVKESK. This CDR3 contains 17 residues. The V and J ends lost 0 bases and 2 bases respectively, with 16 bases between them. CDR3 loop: CASSQDMVWRANTEAFF. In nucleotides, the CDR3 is TGTGCCAGCAGCCAAGATATGGTATGGCGGGCCAACACTGAAGCTTTCTTT.

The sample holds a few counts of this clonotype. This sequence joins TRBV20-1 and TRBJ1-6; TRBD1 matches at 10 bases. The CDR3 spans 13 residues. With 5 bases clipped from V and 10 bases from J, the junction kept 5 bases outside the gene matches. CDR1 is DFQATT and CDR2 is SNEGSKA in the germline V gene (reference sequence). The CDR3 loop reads CSARQGAKSPLHF. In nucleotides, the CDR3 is TGCAGTGCTCGACAGGGGGCGAAATCACCCCTCCACTTT.

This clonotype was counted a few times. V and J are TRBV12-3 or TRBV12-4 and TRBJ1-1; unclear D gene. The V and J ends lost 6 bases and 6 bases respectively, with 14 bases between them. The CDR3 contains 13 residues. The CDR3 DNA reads TGTGCCAGCAGCCCTGGGAGATGGGCTGAAGCTTTCTTT. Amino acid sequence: CASSPGRWAEAFF.